The next 17 T cell receptor beta chains were all read from a single sample in a study of control samples from healthy donors and cancer patients. The repertoire was sequenced with immunoSEQ multiplex PCR; TCRdb's copy has only in-frame clones and lacks some. The sample carries about 55,000 clones, nearly 90% recorded once. Material: blood. All receptors come from a man in his fifties or sixties in good health.

The table lists this clone with a count of one. This sequence joins TRBV12-3 or TRBV12-4 and TRBJ2-1; possibly TRBD1 or TRBD2 for D (5 bases each). V lost 10 bases and J 7 bases, leaving 14 bases between the germline ends. CDR3 length: 12 residues. CDR3 nucleotides: TGTGCCACCGGGACCCGGAGTAATGAGCAGTTCTTC. Translating gives CATGTRSNEQFF.

In its sample, this clone was seen a few times. J is TRBJ2-7 and V is TRBV5-5, with D hard to call. Germline V CDR1 and CDR2: SGHKS, YYEKEE (reference sequence). Trimming took off 5 bases at V and 6 bases at J, with 9 bases between the two ends. CDR3 size: 11 residues. DNA of the CDR3: TGTGCCAGCAGTTACCCTAGCGAGCAGTACTTC. As protein: CASSYPSEQYF.

The chain employs TRBV28 and TRBJ1-5, with TRBD1 matching over 8 bases. The germline CDR1 and CDR2 sequences are MDHEN and SYDVKM. Trimming removed 3 bases from V and 5 bases from J; junction bases left unmatched: 3. This CDR3 spans 14 amino acids. CDR3 protein: CASSFGQGHQPQHF. The CDR3 region has the DNA TGTGCCAGCAGTTTCGGACAGGGCCATCAGCCCCAGCATTTT.

This chain joins TRBV27 and TRBJ2-5; 9 bases are shared with TRBD2. The germline V gene has CDR1 MNHEY and CDR2 SMNVEV (reference sequence). The V gene end was trimmed by 2 bases and the J gene end by 9 bases; junction bases not matched to a gene: 7. This CDR3 spans 14 amino acids. The CDR3 spells CASSLEGSGSAQYF. CDR3 in DNA: TGTGCCAGCAGTTTAGAGGGTAGCGGGAGCGCCCAGTACTTC.

V is TRBV28 and J is TRBJ2-7, with a tentative D call TRBD2 (6 bases). Looked up from germline, CDR1 is MDHEN and CDR2 is SYDVKM. The CDR3 loop spans 14 amino acids. The germline V and J ends were trimmed by 6 bases and 2 bases, with 14 bases remaining between them. DNA of the CDR3: TGTGCCAGCAGCCCGGGACTGAAGACCTACGAGCAGTACTTC. Translating gives CASSPGLKTYEQYF.

V and J are TRBV5-4 and TRBJ1-1, with D perhaps TRBD1 (5 bases). The germline CDR1 and CDR2 sequences are SGHNT and YYREEE (reference sequence). CDR3 length: 15 amino acids. V was trimmed by 0 bases and J by 2 bases, leaving 11 bases between them. The CDR3 reads CASSLEDRRNTEAFF. The CDR3 DNA sequence: TGTGCCAGCAGCTTGGAAGACAGAAGAAACACTGAAGCTTTCTTT. Full variable domain (remainder filled in from reference TRBV5-4 and TRBJ1-1): ETGVTQSPTHLIKTRGQQVTLRCSSQSGHNTVSWYQQALGQGPQFIFQYYREEENGRGNFPPRFSGLQFPNYSSELNVNALELDDSALYLCASSLEDRRNTEAFFGQGTRLTVV.

This clone was counted once. The chain employs TRBV7-9 and TRBJ1-5; D is possibly TRBD1 (5 bases). The V end was cut by 2 bases, the J end by 12 bases, with 11 bases between. The CDR3 covers 12 residues. Germline-derived CDR1 and CDR2 are SEHNR and FQNEAQ (reference sequence). As DNA, the CDR3 is TGTGCCAGCAGCTTATATGAACAGGACCAGCATTTT. It translates to CASSLYEQDQHF.

The chain links TRBV6-1 to TRBJ1-1; D unresolved. CDR3 length equals 12 residues. The V gene lost 2 bases and the J gene lost 3 bases, with 4 bases spanning the gap. Germline assignment: CDR1 MNHNS and CDR2 SASEGT. The CDR3 protein is CASSELYTEAFF. The CDR3 region has the DNA TGTGCCAGCAGTGAACTGTACACTGAAGCTTTCTTT.

The chain links TRBV29-1 to TRBJ1-4, with 9 bases matching TRBD1. CDR1 is SQVTM and CDR2 is ANQGSEA in the germline V gene. V lost 4 bases, J lost 5 bases, and 8 bases stayed unmatched. The CDR3 consists of 15 residues. The CDR3 coding sequence is TGCAGCGTTGGACACCAAGGGACAGGGAATGAAAAACTGTTTTTT. The encoded protein is CSVGHQGTGNEKLFF.

The chain carries TRBV28 and TRBJ1-2; the D is unclear. The CDR3 length is 13 residues. The V and J ends lost 5 bases and 5 bases respectively, with 12 bases between them. CDR1 and CDR2 (germline): MDHEN, SYDVKM. The CDR3: CASSPIGTYGYTF. The CDR3 DNA reads TGTGCCAGCAGTCCGATAGGAACTTATGGCTACACCTTC.

The chain carries TRBV28 and TRBJ1-2, with D unclear. CDR1 and CDR2 from the germline V gene are MDHEN and SYDVKM. The CDR3 has 15 amino acids. Deletions cut 8 bases from V and 4 bases from J, with 20 bases between. CDR3 amino acids: CASRSGVMGGYGYTF. The CDR3 nucleotides read TGTGCCAGCCGAAGTGGAGTTATGGGCGGCTATGGCTACACCTTC.

This clone is termed medium-sized (0.01 to 0.1%). V gene TRBV29-1 combines with J gene TRBJ1-5, with 10 nucleotides matching TRBD1. The CDR3 loop spans 15 amino acids. The trim removed 3 bases at V and 5 bases at J, leaving 7 bases unmatched. Looked up from germline, CDR1 is SQVTM and CDR2 is ANQGSEA. The CDR3 DNA reads TGCAGCGTTGACACCGGGACAGGGGATGATCAGCCCCAGCATTTT. As protein: CSVDTGTGDDQPQHF.

J is TRBJ2-1 and V is TRBV6-5; TRBD2 matches 8 bases. J gave up 2 bases and V 6 bases, and 3 bases lay outside the gene matches. The germline V gene encodes CDR1 MNHEY and CDR2 SVGAGI. This CDR3 has 14 residues. The chain's CDR3 is CASSPLAAYNEQFF. The CDR3 DNA reads TGTGCCAGCAGCCCACTAGCGGCCTACAATGAGCAGTTCTTC.

The rearrangement uses TRBV5-1 and TRBJ2-1; TRBD2 matches 12 bases. The ends lost 2 bases at V and 9 bases at J; junction bases unmatched: 6. There are 15 residues in the CDR3. CDR1 is SGHRS and CDR2 is YFSETQ in the germline V gene. The CDR3 coding sequence is TGCGCCAGCAGCTTCTGGACTAGCGGGATGGGTGAGCAGTTCTTC. Residues: CASSFWTSGMGEQFF. Complete variable domain (other parts from reference TRBV5-1 and TRBJ2-1): KAGVTQTPRYLIKTRGQQVTLSCSPISGHRSVSWYQQTPGQGLQFLFEYFSETQRNKGNFPGRFSGRQFSNSRSEMNVSTLELGDSALYLCASSFWTSGMGEQFFGPGTRLTVL.

The chain recombines TRBV10-3 with TRBJ1-2, with D uncertain. Germline CDR1 ENHRY, CDR2 SYGVKD. The CDR3 extends over 12 amino acids. V lost 3 bases to trimming and J lost 7 bases, with 9 bases between them. CDR3 DNA: TGTGCCATCAGTGAAGCAATCACTGGCTACACCTTC. Protein sequence: CAISEAITGYTF.

The chain recombines TRBV14 with TRBJ2-5; D gene unclear. V was pared by 4 bases and J by 4 bases, with 16 bases between. Germline V CDR1 and CDR2: SGHDN, FVKESK. The CDR3 is 15 residues long. As DNA, the CDR3 is TGTGCCAGCAGCCCTTTTGACCGACCCTCAGAGACCCAGTACTTC. This encodes CASSPFDRPSETQYF.

The chain has TRBV5-6 and TRBJ2-7; D is unresolved. The germline CDR1 and CDR2 sequences are SGHDT and YYEEEE. The CDR3 runs to 14 residues. V was shortened by 1 base and J by 3 bases, with 11 bases between the two germline ends. The chain's CDR3 is CASSLITGNYEQYF. The CDR3 nucleotides are TGTGCCAGCAGCTTGATTACTGGGAACTACGAGCAGTACTTC.